The subject of this entry is one T cell receptor (beta chain). Template switching by 5'RACE produced TCR cDNA, adding a universal primer site and UMIs. TCRdb fed the 5' RACE reads into MiXCR, producing one record per CDR3 protein. Here the sample spans approximately 32,000 distinct CDR3 sequences, about 10% being singletons. This CDR3 contains 14 residues. V was clipped by 2 bases and J by 3 bases, with 11 bases between them. The germline V gene encodes CDR1 LGHDT and CDR2 YNNKEL (reference sequence). This entry belongs to a study of T cells after yellow fever vaccination. The overall study: CD3, CD45RA, CCR7 and CD95 staining defined sorted EM, EMRA, CM and Tscm cells.

General study results and limits: The appearance of a small share of clonotypes in both CD4 and CD8 compartments was observed. Reappearing after the booster were most of the clones from primary vaccination (roughly 96% CD4, 88% CD8).

The rearrangement joins TRBV3-1 to TRBJ2-7; D unclear. Specimen: PBMCs, either bulk or a sorted T-cell subset (CD4+, CD8+, memory, or dextramer-sorted; not recorded which), collected less than 16 days after the first yellow fever vaccination. This receptor was taken from a young man who received the YFV17D yellow fever vaccine. CDR3 coding DNA: TGTGCCAGCAGCCAATGGGGTAGGCTCTACGAGCAGTACTTC. Protein sequence: CASSQWGRLYEQYF.